Each of the 16 T cell receptor beta chains below was sequenced from the same sample in a study of post-analysis software for immune sequencing data. Regarding the study as a whole: Relative to controls, patients had several TRBV segments at higher frequency, with TRBV5-6, TRBV5-1 and TRBV20-1 among these.

The TCR beta cDNA libraries contained unique molecular identifiers. TCRdb redid the calling of the PCR reads with MiXCR, one entry per CDR3 protein. The sample has 750,000 to 900,000 distinct CDR3 sequences, under 60% seen once. These receptors have no identified antigens. The sequencing input was blood. These receptors were collected from a girl aged 10 to 17 with multiple sclerosis.

This rearrangement joins TRBV28 to TRBJ2-7; D is undetermined. The V and J ends lost 8 bases and 6 bases respectively, with 11 bases between them. The CDR3 is 11 residues long. Germline V gene lookup returns CDR1 MDHEN and CDR2 SYDVKM. CDR3 nucleotide sequence: TGTGCCAGCTTGGACGGGTCCGAGCAGTACTTC. Amino acid sequence: CASLDGSEQYF.

This clonotype was counted between two and nine times. DNA of the CDR3: TGTGCCTGGAGTGTCTCCATGAACACTGAAGCTTTCTTT. Its protein product is CAWSVSMNTEAFF. V usage is TRBV30 and J usage is TRBJ1-1; no definite D call. The V end was cut by 0 bases, the J end by 0 bases, with 5 bases between. The CDR3 runs to 13 residues. CDR1 and CDR2 (germline): GTSNPN, SVGIG (reference sequence).

This chain links TRBV7-9 with TRBJ2-7; 7 bases align to TRBD2. In germline, CDR1 is SEHNR, CDR2 FQNEAQ (reference sequence). The CDR3 has 15 residues. V lost 5 bases and J lost 0; bases outside the gene matches: 7. The CDR3 DNA reads TGTGCCAGCAGCCCTCCCGGCGGGAGCTCCTACGAGCAGTACTTC. This sequence encodes CASSPPGGSSYEQYF.

The chain has TRBV3-1 and TRBJ2-1; D is tentatively TRBD1 or TRBD2 (5 bases each). Germline V gene sequence: CDR1 LGHDT, CDR2 YNNKEL (reference sequence). The CDR3 is 14 residues long. Trimming shortened V by 1 base and J by 7 bases, and 11 bases separated the two germline ends. The CDR3 coding sequence is TGTGCCAGCAGCCAAGGGGGGACCGGGAATGAGCAGTTCTTC. Residues: CASSQGGTGNEQFF.

The chain combines TRBV7-6 with TRBJ2-4, with a weak D call TRBD2 (5 bases). Germline V gene sequence: CDR1 SGHVS, CDR2 FNYEAQ. The V and J ends lost 5 bases and 13 bases respectively, with 24 bases between them. The CDR3 is 15 amino acids. The CDR3 DNA reads as TGTGCCAGCAGCCTAGGTACAGCGGACCAAGGAGAGCAGTACTTC. It specifies CASSLGTADQGEQYF.

The gene calls are TRBV2 and TRBJ2-4, with D hard to call. The DNA matches TRBJ2-7 better at its end, which makes the J call doubtful. The germline V gene encodes CDR1 SNHLY and CDR2 FYNNEI. The CDR3 contains 14 residues. CDR3 loop: CASSELVGKYEQYF. CDR3 DNA sequence: TGTGCCAGCAGTGAACTGGTGGGCAAATACGAGCAGTACTTC.

There are a few counts of this clonotype. The V call is TRBV18, the J call TRBJ1-4; possible D gene TRBD1, 5 bases. Trimming took 2 bases from V and 3 from J, leaving 7 bases between them. This CDR3 is built from 14 residues. CDR1 is KGHSH, CDR2 LQKENI, per germline. DNA for the CDR3: TGTGCCAGCTCACCAGGGACGGCTAATGAAAAACTGTTTTTT. Translation gives CASSPGTANEKLFF.

This clonotype has a handful of counts. The chain employs TRBV7-2 and TRBJ2-7; D is ambiguous. The V gene lost 5 bases and the J gene lost 3 bases, with 8 bases spanning the gap. Germline CDR1 reads SGHTA; CDR2 reads FQGNSA. This CDR3 spans 12 amino acids. CDR3 sequence (DNA): TGTGCCAGCAGCCGGGCCGGCTACGAGCAGTACTTC. Protein: CASSRAGYEQYF.

This clonotype came up a few times. The chain carries TRBV28 and TRBJ2-4, with TRBD1 matching over 7 bases. With the DNA end fitting TRBJ2-7 better, the J assignment may be wrong. This CDR3 is 16 amino acids long. Germline V gene lookup returns CDR1 MDHEN and CDR2 SYDVKM. The CDR3 coding sequence is TGTGCCAGCAGTATGCCCCGAAGCAGGGGGTTTAACGAGCAGTACTTC. Encoded protein: CASSMPRSRGFNEQYF.

This clonotype was detected only a few times. The chain joins TRBV7-2 to TRBJ2-7, with 10 positions matching TRBD1. The ends lost 5 bases at V and 2 bases at J; junction bases unmatched: 6. The CDR3 loop spans 15 amino acids. The germline gives CDR1 SGHTA, CDR2 FQGNSA. The CDR3 loop reads CASSPGQGVAYEQYF. The CDR3 bases are TGTGCCAGCAGCCCAGGACAGGGGGTGGCCTACGAGCAGTACTTC. Complete variable domain (other parts from reference TRBV7-2 and TRBJ2-7): GAGVSQSPSNKVTEKGKDVELRCDPISGHTALYWYRQSLGQGLEFLIYFQGNSAPDKSGLPSDRFSAERTGGSVSTLTIQRTQQEDSAVYLCASSPGQGVAYEQYFGPGTRLTVT.

Note on this clonotype: Its ends do not fully match the called genes, so a read error is possible. The chain combines TRBV12-3 or TRBV12-4 with TRBJ2-7; D remains ambiguous. CDR3 length: 14 residues. The CDR3: CASSFTSSPYERYF. The DNA for the CDR3 is TGTGCCAGCAGTTTTACCAGCTCCCCCTACGAGCGGTACTTC.

This clonotype was seen more than once but under ten times. This sequence joins TRBV20-1 and TRBJ2-7, with D possibly TRBD1 on 6 matching bases. Trimming took off 1 base at V and 12 bases at J, with 13 bases between the two ends. The V gene's germline CDR1 is DFQATT and CDR2 SNEGSKA (reference sequence). CDR3 length: 11 amino acids. The DNA of the CDR3 is TGCAGTGCTAGAGTCGACAGGAGGAGGTACTTC. Encoded protein: CSARVDRRRYF.

In its sample, this clonotype was seen once. The V gene is TRBV9, the J gene TRBJ2-1; a weak D match, TRBD2 (6 bases). This CDR3 spans 15 amino acids. V was trimmed by 0 bases and J by 7 bases, leaving 14 bases between them. Germline loops: CDR1 SGDLS, CDR2 YYNGEE. The CDR3, as DNA: TGTGCCAGCAGCGTAGGTGGGAGGCCGATAAATGAGCAGTTCTTC. Translated: CASSVGGRPINEQFF.

This clonotype was seen only once. This sequence joins TRBV4-1 and TRBJ2-5; D possibly corresponds to TRBD2 (6 bases). Germline V lookup: CDR1 MGHRA, CDR2 YSYEKL. This CDR3 has 15 residues. The V and J ends lost 3 bases and 2 bases respectively, with 13 bases between them. CDR3: CASSQGGRAQETQYF. The CDR3 bases are TGCGCCAGCAGCCAGGGGGGACGGGCACAAGAGACCCAGTACTTC.

V is TRBV4-2 and J is TRBJ2-1; the match to TRBD2 covers 13 bases. Looked up from germline, CDR1 is LGHNA and CDR2 is YNFKEQ. This CDR3 is 16 amino acids long. Unmatched junction bases numbered 9, after V lost 6 bases and J lost 7 bases. The CDR3 DNA is TGTGCCAGCAGTCCCTCAACTAGCGGGAGGGAGAATGAGCAGTTCTTC. Amino acid sequence: CASSPSTSGRENEQFF.

This rearrangement joins TRBV20-1 to TRBJ2-1, with unresolved D. The CDR3 consists of 12 residues. V was clipped by 6 bases and J by 4 bases, with 10 bases between them. The V gene's germline CDR1 is DFQATT and CDR2 SNEGSKA (reference sequence). CDR3 sequence reads: CSASEIYNEQFF. As DNA, the CDR3 is TGCAGTGCCTCAGAAATTTACAATGAGCAGTTCTTC.